The clone carrying this T cell receptor (beta chain) has just one count. What it recognizes is unknown. The entry originates in a study of shared clonotypes between healthy human individuals. For the study at large: The composition of the donors was two women and a few men aged 18 to 49. Donors had three CD4 naive, three CD4 memory, two CD8 naive and one CD8 memory plate apiece.

Only in-frame clones appear in the TCRdb table, and some are missing; sequencing was by immunoSEQ multiplex PCR. The sample records millions of clones, around nine tenths being singletons. This CDR3 region has 16 residues. Deletions cut 10 bases from V and 5 bases from J, with 24 bases between. Looked up from germline, CDR1 is MGHDK and CDR2 is SYGVNS. Study results and caveats: Non-shared clonotypes displayed generation probabilities falling below those of clonotypes present in all four donors.

This TCR was sampled from a man between 18 and 35 years old in good health. The chain combines TRBV25-1 with TRBJ1-5; maybe TRBD1 (5 bases). Sequenced sample: naive CD4+ T cells sorted from blood. The subset is: CD45RA+ positively selected. The DNA of the CDR3 is TGTGCCACCCTAAAGGGAGGGGAGAGTAGTTATCAGCCCCAGCATTTT. It is translated as CATLKGGESSYQPQHF. The entire variable domain, with the rest obtained from reference TRBV25-1 and TRBJ1-5, is as follows: EADIYQTPRYLVIGTGKKITLECSQTMGHDKMYWYQQDPGMELHLIHYSYGVNSTEKGDLSSESTVSRIRTEHFPLTLESARPSHTSQYLCATLKGGESSYQPQHFGDGTRLSIL.